The clone carrying this TCR beta chain was detected once. In the authors' methods: Counts of nucleated cells, estimated from reference gene primer amplification, were obtained. The data were produced by immunoSEQ multiplex PCR, yet TCRdb's version contains in-frame clones alone and is incomplete. The V and J calls and the clone size are those of that table, but D and trimming were determined from the DNA. In the table there are about 190,000 clones, 79% of which are singletons. These data come from a study of blood T cell repertoires in COVID-19. Background on the study: Researchers got acute and convalescent COVID-19 samples from the United States, Italy and Spain.

This CDR3 is 14 amino acids long. V was clipped by 7 bases and J by 2 bases, with 11 bases between them. Germline CDR1 is LNHDA and CDR2 is SQIVND (reference sequence). The clonotype comes from a man aged 60-69 years with active or convalescent COVID-19. The chain joins TRBV19 to TRBJ2-2; D is possibly TRBD1 (5 bases). The sequencing sample was made of peripheral blood. CDR3 DNA sequence: TGTGCCAGTACCCTCAGGGATAACACCGGGGAGCTGTTTTTT. Protein sequence: CASTLRDNTGELFF.